Listed below are T cell receptor beta chains from one sample, sequenced in a study of shared clonotypes between healthy human individuals. Profiling relied on immunoSEQ multiplex PCR, and the TCRdb table lists in-frame clones only, not all of them. The sample includes 850,000 to 1,100,000 clones, approximately 77% of them seen just once. The sequenced sample was memory CD4+ T cells from PBMCs. These receptors all come from a man younger than 35 in good health. Some clones in this sample may be carry-over from other donors' samples. CDR3s leave out the opening cysteine and the closing phenylalanine or tryptophan. The order of the fields is clone size, D gene, J gene, CDR3 length, V gene, CDR3 protein. A D gene is named only where the DNA matches it firmly. Size is stated for part of the rows, as once, few or many counts, or as a class when the clone is expanded.

NA	NA	TRBJ2-2	13	TRBV5-8	ASSPKKRHTGELF
NA	NA	TRBJ1-2	13	TRBV7-2	ASSSRADDVGGYT
NA	NA	TRBJ2-3	13	TRBV5-6	ASSLVASGTDTQY
NA	NA	TRBJ2-1	15	TRBV4-1	ASSRGLKGVSYNEQF
NA	TRBD1	TRBJ2-1	13	TRBV5-4	ASSKGQGGYNEQF
NA	NA	TRBJ2-2	10	TRBV28	ASSLPTGELF
NA	TRBD2	TRBJ2-1	14	TRBV5-4	ASSPGTSGRITEQF
NA	TRBD1	TRBJ1-3	14	TRBV10-3	AISEQNQGALNTIY
NA	NA	TRBJ1-3	15	TRBV4-3	ASSQPGWRGSGNTIY
NA	TRBD1	TRBJ1-2	13	TRBV28	ASRRTGGAGYGYT
NA	NA	TRBJ2-3	12	TRBV28	ASSLGAATDTQY
NA	NA	TRBJ2-5	10	TRBV29-1	SVDHVGETQY
NA	TRBD2	TRBJ2-1	13	TRBV5-4	ASSPTSGNYNEQF
NA	TRBD1	TRBJ1-2	13	TRBV5-6	ASSLSGTGYYGYT
NA	NA	TRBJ2-5	15	TRBV19	ASSMKRGRSLGETQY
NA	NA	TRBJ2-1	13	TRBV25-1	ASSSSGPSYNEQF
NA	NA	TRBJ2-3	12	TRBV2	ASDLAPSTDTQY
NA	TRBD1	TRBJ1-1	12	TRBV15	ATSRTTGVTEAF
NA	NA	TRBJ2-5	10	TRBV18	ASSPVGGTQY
NA	NA	TRBJ2-5	12	TRBV5-1	ASSLGGSQETQY
NA	NA	TRBJ1-6	9	TRBV30	AWRRDSPLH
NA	TRBD1	TRBJ2-6	15	TRBV5-1	ASSPGTGSYGANVLT
NA	NA	TRBJ1-2	8	TRBV21-1	AIQGYGYT
NA	TRBD2	TRBJ2-1	13	TRBV5-1	ASSLSVSGSNEQF
few	NA	TRBJ2-2	10	TRBV2	ASSGLIGELF
NA	NA	TRBJ2-3	12	TRBV7-9	ASSLRASIDTQY
NA	NA	TRBJ2-7	13	TRBV6-4	ASSKTQGPNYEQY
NA	NA	TRBJ1-6	13	TRBV5-1	ASSLFASDNSPLH
NA	NA	TRBJ2-2	14	TRBV7-8	ASSYLKPGEAGELF
NA	NA	TRBJ1-4	9	TRBV20-1	SARAGQPWF
NA	NA	TRBJ2-3	13	TRBV7-8	ASSLKRVSTDTQY
once	NA	TRBJ2-5	12	TRBV5-1	ASSLVLSAETQY
NA	TRBD2	TRBJ2-1	16	TRBV5-1	ASSLLPGLAGVWVEQF
NA	TRBD1	TRBJ1-1	12	TRBV4-3	ASSYDRGNTEAF
NA	NA	TRBJ2-1	13	TRBV7-9	ASSLPGTPYNEQF
NA	NA	TRBJ1-4	13	TRBV4-2	ASSQEDPGGRKLF
NA	NA	TRBJ2-2	14	TRBV28	ASSPRTWWGTGELF
NA	NA	TRBJ2-2	11	TRBV7-2	ASREGSTGELF
NA	NA	TRBJ1-2	14	TRBV6-5	ASSYTIHPGGYGYT
NA	TRBD2	TRBJ2-1	15	TRBV2	ASRGLGLSFSNNEQF
NA	NA	TRBJ1-5	13	TRBV5-1	ASSLGVDSNQPQH
NA	NA	TRBJ1-4	15	TRBV15	ATSRDQLHATNEKLF
NA	TRBD1	TRBJ2-7	11	TRBV6-5	ASRRDSQGEQY
NA	TRBD1	TRBJ2-1	11	TRBV7-9	ASSLMGQDEQF
NA	NA	TRBJ2-7	11	TRBV5-5	ASSTTGTGEQY
NA	NA	TRBJ2-5	13	TRBV5-1	ASSLDPDSSETQY